This T cell receptor (beta chain) was recovered during a study of beta chain features in type 1 diabetes. Overall study results and limits: Diminished insertions and augmented deletions at VDJ junctions characterized type 1 diabetes patients.

The isolated RNA, all of it, was reverse transcribed, so expressed TCRB transcripts were what got sequenced. Libraries were prepared by immunoSEQ multiplex PCR; TCRdb keeps only in-frame clonotypes and omits some of them. The sample includes 140,000 or so clones, around 8.7% of them seen just once. V was pared by 5 bases and J by 6 bases, with 9 bases of the junction left unmatched. Germline CDR1 reads SGHRS; CDR2 reads YFSETQ. The CDR3 consists of 15 residues. This clone was counted only a few times. Its antigen is unknown. Stem cell-like memory, regulatory, central memory and naive CD4+ cells were sorted via CD45RO/CCR7/CD25/CD127/CD95/CD27.

J is TRBJ1-5 and V is TRBV5-1; TRBD1 matches at 9 bases. The sample comprised central memory CD4+ T cells from blood. The TCR comes from a man younger than 30 in good health. This CDR3 is CASSTGGMDSQPQHF. The CDR3 DNA is TGCGCCAGCAGTACAGGGGGCATGGATAGTCAGCCCCAGCATTTT.